These 2 T cell receptor beta chains were sequenced from one sample in a study of blood T cell repertoires in COVID-19. Clones were read by immunoSEQ multiplex PCR, and TCRdb kept only the in-frame ones, dropping some. Of approximately 300,000 clones listed, 75% to 95% are singletons. The sequencing sample was made of peripheral blood. All receptors derive from a woman aged 30 to 39 with COVID-19, enrolled during active disease.

The chain recombines TRBV9 with TRBJ1-2; TRBD1 agrees at 8 bases. The length of the CDR3 is 14 residues. Germline V lookup: CDR1 SGDLS, CDR2 YYNGEE. V dropped 3 bases and J dropped 6; count of bases not matched to a gene: 7. The CDR3 sequence: CASSARTGWDGYTF. The CDR3 nucleotides read TGTGCCAGCAGCGCCCGGACAGGGTGGGATGGCTACACCTTC.

The V and J genes are TRBV6-2 or TRBV6-3 and TRBJ2-7, with TRBD2 matching over 13 bases. Germline V gives CDR1 MNHEY, CDR2 SVGEGT. The J segment lost 5 bases and the V segment lost 5 bases, leaving 15 bases of the junction unmatched. CDR3 length: 18 residues. Here the CDR3 DNA reads TGTGCCAGCAGTCCACTCTCCCTCCCACTAGCGGGAGGGAACGAGCAGTACTTC. It is translated as CASSPLSLPLAGGNEQYF.